This T cell receptor beta chain came from a study of T-cell memory formation after mild COVID-19. Turning to the study itself: Most TCR clusters belonged to a single donor.

This clonotype was detected a few times. The antigen remains unidentified. General observations from the study: Clones contracting day 15 to 85 were balanced CD4/CD8; later expanders leaned CD4+. CD4+ contracting clones were mainly CM and EM; CD8+ ones, EMRA.

Constant-segment primers were used for 5'RACE, and the resulting TCR alpha and TCR beta cDNA libraries carried sample barcodes and UMIs. Via MiXCR, TCRdb re-called the 5' RACE reads, giving one row per CDR3 protein. The table shows about 470,000 distinct CDR3 sequences, with roughly 25% occurring only once. This CDR3 region has 15 residues. Germline V gene lookup returns CDR1 DFQATT and CDR2 SNEGSKA (reference sequence). V shed 6 bases and J 3 bases; nucleotides not matched to a gene: 7. V is TRBV20-1 and J is TRBJ2-3; TRBD2 agrees at 12 bases. This TCR was sampled from an adult woman who had mild COVID-19 (a few samples of this study predate the infection). Cell type and time point are not known. The sample taken for sequencing was PBMCs or a T cell subset sorted from them (not recorded which). The CDR3 spells CSARLAGAVTDTQYF. The CDR3 nucleotides are TGCAGTGCAAGACTAGCGGGAGCAGTAACAGATACGCAGTATTTT.